The TCR beta chain described here comes from a study of blood T cell repertoires in COVID-19. Study overall: COVID-19 samples from acute and convalescent phases originated in the United States, Italy and Spain. From T cells, B-cell-depleted T cells, or PBMCs came the material, which was cDNA or gDNA.

Produced via immunoSEQ multiplex PCR; TCRdb's table is partial and in-frame only. This table has approximately 310,000 clones, 70% to 90% appearing once. CDR3 length: 14 amino acids. Germline-derived CDR1 and CDR2 are GTSNPN and SVGIG (reference sequence). V was pared by 3 bases and J by 6 bases, with 17 bases between. Membership in each cohort depended on participant-reported clinical history. The sequence derives from a man in his thirties or forties who had recovered from COVID-19. The sample consisted of PBMCs or T cells enriched from blood (not recorded which). The chain carries TRBV30 and TRBJ1-1; D is perhaps TRBD1 (6 bases). The CDR3 loop reads CAWREQGIFAEAFF. For the CDR3, the DNA is TGTGCCTGGAGGGAACAGGGAATATTTGCTGAAGCTTTCTTT.